The sample holds one count of the clone carrying this TCR beta chain. This specimen belongs to a study of beta chain features in type 1 diabetes. Based on CD45RO/CCR7/CD25/CD127/CD95/CD27, CD4+ regulatory, stem cell-like memory, naive and central memory cells were sorted. This CDR3 spans 16 amino acids. In germline, CDR1 is SGHDN, CDR2 FVKESK. V was clipped by 1 base and J by 3 bases; unmatched bases: 5. Sequenced material consisted of expressed TCRB transcripts (all of the isolated RNA was reverse transcribed). Assay: immunoSEQ multiplex PCR; the TCRdb copy retains only in-frame clones and omits some. The sample has under 500,000 clones, roughly 30% seen once; the top ten hold almost 0.065%.

Sequenced input: naive CD4+ T cells from blood. The source is a man aged 18 to 29 in good health. The rearrangement links TRBV14 to TRBJ2-3; TRBD2 agrees at 9 bases. This chain's CDR3 is CASSQGTSVITDTQYF. The CDR3 region has the DNA TGTGCCAGCAGCCAAGGGACTAGCGTGATAACAGATACGCAGTATTTT.